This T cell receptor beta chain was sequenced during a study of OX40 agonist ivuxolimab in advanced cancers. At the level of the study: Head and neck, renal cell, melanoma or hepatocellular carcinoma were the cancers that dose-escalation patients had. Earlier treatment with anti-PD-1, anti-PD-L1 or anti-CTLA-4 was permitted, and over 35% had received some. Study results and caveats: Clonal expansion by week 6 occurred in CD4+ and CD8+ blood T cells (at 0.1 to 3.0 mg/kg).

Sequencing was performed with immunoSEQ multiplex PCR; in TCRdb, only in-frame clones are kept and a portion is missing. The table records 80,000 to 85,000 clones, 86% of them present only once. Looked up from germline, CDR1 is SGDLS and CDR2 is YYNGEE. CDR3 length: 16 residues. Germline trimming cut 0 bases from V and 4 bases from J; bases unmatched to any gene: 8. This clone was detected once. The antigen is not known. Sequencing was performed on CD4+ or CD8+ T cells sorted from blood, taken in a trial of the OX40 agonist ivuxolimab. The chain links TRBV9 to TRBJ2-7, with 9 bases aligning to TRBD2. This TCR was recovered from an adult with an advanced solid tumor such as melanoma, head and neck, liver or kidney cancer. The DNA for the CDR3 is TGTGCCAGCAGCGTAGCGGCGGGAGGGCCGACTTACGAGCAGTACTTC. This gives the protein CASSVAAGGPTYEQYF.